Described below is a single T cell receptor (beta chain) sequence and its context. Its specificity is not known. The germline V gene has CDR1 SNHLY and CDR2 FYNNEI. The CDR3 is 15 residues long. Trimming cost V 5 bases and J 2 bases, with 12 bases left between them. TCR beta CDR3 was amplified from genomic DNA by two-round multiplex PCR. Primers (each specific to one TRBV or TRBJ gene) were used in first-round PCR. TCRdb analysed the multiplex PCR reads with MiXCR anew, one entry per CDR3 protein. The profile shows roughly 38,000 distinct CDR3 sequences, approximately 25% of them singletons. The data are from a study of prognosis after radiotherapy for stage I lung cancer. Study information: After radiotherapy, 15 showed no significant progression while several developed distant metastases (median approximately 7 months).

Broader study findings: Patients without metastases reportedly showed TRBV and TRBJ gene usage unlike that of patients with metastases.

The genes are TRBV2 and TRBJ2-2, with unresolved D. The receptor was isolated from a donor aged 50 or older with non-small cell lung cancer. Sequenced material: PBMCs, taken before or after stereotactic body radiation therapy (not recorded which). The CDR3 is CASSSWWFNTGELFF. CDR3 DNA sequence: TGTGCCAGCAGTTCGTGGTGGTTTAACACCGGGGAGCTGTTTTTT.